This TCR beta chain was sequenced in a study of identical twins. Study-level findings and limits: Memory repertoires showed no such pattern, whereas abundant cord blood beta clonotypes carried fewer insertions.

The V and J ends lost 4 bases and 1 base respectively, with 12 bases between them. This CDR3 spans 15 amino acids. Per the germline V gene, CDR1 is LGHDT and CDR2 is YNNKEL (reference sequence). With template switching, a universal primer site was added, and the cDNA carried unique molecular identifiers. One entry per CDR3 protein, called by TCRdb with MiXCR from the 5' RACE reads. The sample yields around 490,000 distinct CDR3 sequences, over 12% seen once. This clonotype was detected only a few times. Its antigen is unknown. The data also belong to a second study, concerning yellow fever vaccine responses in identical twins.

J is TRBJ2-3 and V is TRBV3-1, with D perhaps TRBD1 (5 bases). The sample was CD4+ T cells sorted from blood. This receptor was obtained from a woman aged 18-29 years in good health. CDR3 residues: CASSPTGVRTDTQYF. CDR3 bases: TGTGCCAGCAGCCCTACAGGAGTTCGCACAGATACGCAGTATTTT.